This T cell receptor (beta chain) was captured by sequencing in a study of shared clonotypes between healthy human individuals. Overall study results and limits: Sharing across four donors was highest in naive CD4 (approximately 5%) and lowest in memory CD8 (0.4%).

On this clone: What it binds is unknown.

The V gene's germline CDR1 is SEHNR and CDR2 FQNEAQ (reference sequence). The CDR3 length is 12 residues. The ends were cut back, 0 bases at V and 13 bases at J, with 9 bases in the middle. The protocol was immunoSEQ multiplex PCR, while the TCRdb copy is restricted to in-frame clones and leaves out a portion. The table has around 2.1 million clones, 90% to 96% seen once. The J gene is TRBJ1-4, the V gene TRBV7-9, with D unclear. Specimen: naive CD4+ T cells sorted from blood. Sample subset: CD45RA+ positively selected. The clonotype comes from a man aged 18 to 29 in good health. For the CDR3, the DNA is TGTGCCAGCAGCTTAGCGCTGGGTCTACTGTTTTTT. It codes for CASSLALGLLFF.